This T cell receptor beta chain was profiled in a study of T cells in Graves' hyperthyroidism and ophthalmopathy. On the study more broadly: Peripheral blood was taken when the disease was first diagnosed, before any treatment began. General study findings and limits: Researchers report that a 13 V-J model separated ophthalmopathy from stable hyperthyroidism.

Patients having uncontrolled infection, another autoimmune disease, pregnancy or lactation were not included. This clonotype has ten or more counts. What it recognizes is unknown. TCR beta CDR3 sequences were amplified from RNA transcripts. First-round RT-PCR with HTBI primers amplified the TCR CDR3 region. TCRdb fed the multiplex PCR reads into MiXCR, producing one record per CDR3 protein. The sample contains fewer than 500,000 distinct CDR3 sequences, approximately 13% of which appear only once. The CDR3 sequence is 15 residues long. The germline gives CDR1 MDHEN, CDR2 SYDVKM. Trimming took off 1 base at V and 2 bases at J, with 9 bases between the two ends.

This TCR was recovered from a man under 40 with Graves' hyperthyroidism that later progressed to Graves' ophthalmopathy. Source material: blood. The chain carries TRBV28 and TRBJ1-5, with D hard to call. CDR3 region: CASSLSAAGNQPQHF. The CDR3 region has the DNA TGTGCCAGCAGTTTATCAGCTGCGGGCAATCAGCCCCAGCATTTT.